The T cell receptor (beta chain) under discussion was sequenced for a study of cytomegalovirus exposure and HLA in healthy donors. Study as a whole: There were more than 350 genotyped donors. Of these, about 81% fell in the genetic ancestry cluster associated with self-reported Caucasian donors.

Study-wide results and caveats: CMV serostatus stood as the only immune exposure information on hand.

PCR amplification relied on 60 Vbeta primers (plus 13 Jbeta primers). Only in-frame clones appear in the TCRdb table, and some are missing; sequencing was by immunoSEQ multiplex PCR. The data hold approximately 150,000 clones, with almost 85% observed a single time. V gave up 4 bases and J gave up 6 bases; unmatched junction bases: 10. Germline lookup yields CDR1 SGHRS and CDR2 YFSETQ. CDR3 length: 15 residues. The donors were healthy bone marrow donors. Concerning this clone itself: Its antigen is not identified. The same CDR3 can be traced to other DNA sequences in this sample.

The TCR originated in a girl aged 5 to 17 in good health and CMV-seropositive. The sequenced sample consisted of PBMCs. The chain links TRBV5-1 to TRBJ1-2; TRBD1 matches 9 bases. As DNA, the CDR3 is TGCGCCAGCAGCGCCCAGACAGGGGGTGTAGATGGCTACACCTTC. This sequence encodes CASSAQTGGVDGYTF. Complete variable domain (other parts from reference TRBV5-1 and TRBJ1-2): KAGVTQTPRYLIKTRGQQVTLSCSPISGHRSVSWYQQTPGQGLQFLFEYFSETQRNKGNFPGRFSGRQFSNSRSEMNVSTLELGDSALYLCASSAQTGGVDGYTFGSGTRLTVV.